A selection of T cell receptor beta chains follows, all from one sample in a study of cytotoxic CD8 clonotypes in ibrutinib-treated CLL. TCRdb's copy holds only in-frame clones and misses some; the assay was immunoSEQ multiplex PCR. The repertoire holds around 140,000 clones, approximately 80% seen once, with 25% to 30% in the top ten. The material was PBMCs, obtained after 12 months of ibrutinib treatment. The receptor set was obtained from a human donor with chronic lymphocytic leukemia. CDR3s leave out the opening cysteine and the closing phenylalanine or tryptophan. D genes are given only for firm matches.

v_call	j_call	d_call	cdr3_aa
TRBV5-6	TRBJ2-3	.	ASSLQGGGPDTQY
TRBV9	TRBJ2-1	TRBD2	ASSATTSGGGNEQF
TRBV5-1	TRBJ1-4	.	ASSLTEGVGEKLF
TRBV2	TRBJ2-1	.	ASLMGSMTYNEQF
TRBV5-1	TRBJ2-7	TRBD2	ASSLGGVVYEQY
TRBV5-5	TRBJ1-3	.	ASSLDGGRNTIY
TRBV10-3	.	.	AISEPRQVSSYEQY
TRBV2	TRBJ2-5	.	ASSAGGVGETQY
TRBV7-6	TRBJ2-6	TRBD2	ASSSLTSTGTSGSPGANVLT
TRBV29-1	TRBJ2-5	TRBD1	SVTLGGTGTETQY
TRBV6-5	TRBJ1-4	.	ASSYSRFATNEKLF
TRBV7-9	TRBJ2-5	TRBD2	ASSLAGTSGPGGETQY
TRBV27	TRBJ2-3	TRBD1	ASKTGVSTDTQY
TRBV5-6	TRBJ2-7	TRBD1	ASSIGQGDYEQY
TRBV27	TRBJ1-1	.	ASSFEVGNTEAF
TRBV7-3	TRBJ1-1	.	ASSLTFNTEAF
TRBV4-1	TRBJ1-3	.	ASSQDPASGNTIY
TRBV5-1	TRBJ1-4	TRBD1	ASSPLGTDNEKLF
TRBV4-1	TRBJ1-2	.	ASSQSPEDYGYT
TRBV28	TRBJ2-1	.	ASRGGVGNEQF
TRBV5-6	TRBJ1-2	.	ASSPHRALYGYT
TRBV4-1	TRBJ1-3	.	ASSQDLKNTIY
TRBV4-2	TRBJ1-1	TRBD1	ASSPGGQGAGEAF
TRBV21-1	TRBJ2-7	.	ASSKAERRLARENEQY
TRBV2	TRBJ1-5	TRBD1	ASKRDRGGNQPQH
TRBV2	TRBJ1-1	.	ASSVRWTEAF
TRBV5-1	TRBJ2-5	.	ASSLEPGSQETPY
TRBV7-3	TRBJ1-2	.	ASRPPGQDNYGYT
TRBV19	TRBJ1-2	TRBD1	AGFEQGGGYT
TRBV11-1	TRBJ2-2	.	ASSYDQNTGELF
TRBV21-1	TRBJ1-1	.	ASSPEEAF
TRBV30	TRBJ2-5	.	ASEEGDVQETQY
TRBV6-1	TRBJ1-1	TRBD1	ASSERTGVLWTEAF
TRBV28	TRBJ2-1	TRBD2	ATSSGTSASYNEQF
TRBV6-5	TRBJ1-2	TRBD1	ASIRGQGFGYT
TRBV5-1	TRBJ2-1	.	ASSWDNYNEQF
TRBV7-9	TRBJ1-1	.	ASGPGAVRAF
TRBV6-5	TRBJ2-2	.	ASKGWLTGELF
TRBV28	TRBJ2-7	.	ASSSYGLANYEQY
TRBV5-1	TRBJ1-2	.	ASTRNWRDYT
TRBV15	TRBJ2-4	TRBD1	ATSKDRAKKLIAKNIQY
TRBV30	TRBJ1-5	.	AWSVGIGGGNQPQH
TRBV5-1	TRBJ2-3	TRBD1	ASSGDRGLIDTQY
TRBV5-6	TRBJ1-2	TRBD1	ASSSRDRTYGYT
TRBV4-1	TRBJ2-2	.	ASSQGGVLAGELF
TRBV29-1	TRBJ1-2	.	STTGPISDGYT
TRBV20-1	TRBJ2-7	.	SAKSNYEQY
TRBV7-2	TRBJ2-5	.	ASSPQPGGGGETQY
TRBV27	TRBJ2-1	TRBD2	ASSRLAQIYNEQF
TRBV7-9	TRBJ2-7	TRBD1	ASSLAGRQGSSYEQY
TRBV4-2	TRBJ1-1	TRBD1	ASSQEIFIGQGGTEAF
TRBV18	TRBJ2-7	.	ASSSQGPISYEQY
TRBV6-1	TRBJ2-7	.	ASSVVSNAYEQY
TRBV18	TRBJ2-7	.	ASSPVGGLFEQY